The 29 T cell receptor beta chains reported below all come from one sample, sequenced in a study of beta chain features in type 1 diabetes. Since all of the isolated RNA was reverse transcribed, expressed TCRB transcripts were what got sequenced. This table comes from immunoSEQ multiplex PCR, and its TCRdb copy is limited to in-frame clones, with some not included. Of hundreds of thousands of clones listed, over 13% are singletons. General study results and limits: Significant though moderate, a shortening of TCRB CDR3s appeared in all four CD4+ subsets of Type 1 diabetes patients.

These receptors lack a known antigen. The material sequenced was naive CD4+ T cells from blood. All receptors come from a man younger than 35 with type 1 diabetes.

This clone has just a few counts. The chain uses TRBV7-8 and TRBJ1-1, with a tentative D call TRBD1 (5 bases). The CDR3 is 12 amino acids. CDR1 is SGHVS, CDR2 FQNEAQ, per germline. V was cut by 11 bases and J by 7 bases, with 17 bases left in between. The CDR3 DNA follows: TGTGCCGGGAAAGGGAGGCAGGGTGAAGCTTTCTTT. This codes for CAGKGRQGEAFF.

The sample holds a few counts of this clone. One end of the junction varies from germline; a read error may be responsible. J is TRBJ1-1 and V is TRBV7-7; D gene ambiguous. This CDR3 is 15 amino acids long. CDR1 is SSHAT, CDR2 FNYEAQ, per germline (reference sequence). In DNA form, the CDR3 reads TGTGCTAGCAGCCCAAACCCGGAAAGGTTGACTGAAGCTTTCTTT. Protein product: CASSPNPERLTEAFF.

The chain uses TRBV5-4 and TRBJ2-3; 7 bases fit TRBD1. The CDR3 is made up of 16 amino acids. Germline V gene lookup returns CDR1 SGHNT and CDR2 YYREEE (reference sequence). The V gene end was trimmed by 3 bases and the J gene end by 0 bases; junction bases not matched to a gene: 7. The CDR3: CASSSGQATSTDTQYF. Here the CDR3 DNA reads TGTGCCAGCAGCTCCGGACAGGCCACTAGCACAGATACGCAGTATTTT.

This clone was seen more than once but under ten times. This rearrangement joins TRBV9 to TRBJ2-5, with D unresolved. Germline loops: CDR1 SGDLS, CDR2 YYNGEE. Trimming took off 0 bases at V and 7 bases at J, with 16 bases between the two ends. The CDR3 contains 15 residues. In DNA form, the CDR3 reads TGTGCCAGCAGCGTAGAGACTGAGGCCCGATCGACCCAGTACTTC. Translation gives CASSVETEARSTQYF.

The chain uses TRBV7-9 and TRBJ2-5; D call uncertain. CDR1 and CDR2 from the germline V gene are SEHNR and FQNEAQ (reference sequence). The germline V and J ends were trimmed by 5 bases and 1 base, with 17 bases remaining between them. This CDR3 spans 16 amino acids. CDR3 sequence (DNA): TGTGCCAGCAGCCCTCCTTCGGGTGGTCTCCAAGAGACCCAGTACTTC. Amino acids: CASSPPSGGLQETQYF.

This clone was picked up a small number of times. J is TRBJ1-2 and V is TRBV29-1, with D possibly matching TRBD1 (5 bases). Germline CDR1 reads SQVTM; CDR2 reads ANQGSEA. Trimming shortened V by 8 bases and J by 4 bases, and 17 bases separated the two germline ends. The CDR3 extends over 13 amino acids. CDR3 in amino acids: CSFRGGGVYGYTF. CDR3 nucleotides: TGCAGCTTCCGGGGAGGAGGGGTCTATGGCTACACCTTC.

V gene TRBV29-1 combines with J gene TRBJ2-2; D possibly corresponds to TRBD1 (6 bases). Germline V gives CDR1 SQVTM, CDR2 ANQGSEA. V dropped 3 bases and J dropped 7 bases, with 15 bases sitting between them. The CDR3 runs to 14 residues. CDR3 region: CSVEGAQGNGELFF. The CDR3, as DNA: TGCAGCGTTGAGGGGGCACAGGGAAACGGGGAGCTGTTTTTT.

Notes on this clone: At one of its ends the junction is not consistent with the germline gene, which may arise from a read error. The chain's CDR3 is CASSLSGQNEQFF. CDR3 nucleotide sequence: TGTGCTAGCAGCTTATCAGGCCAGAATGAGCAGTTCTTC. The chain couples TRBV7-7 to TRBJ2-1; D ambiguous. This CDR3 spans 13 amino acids. CDR1 is SSHAT, CDR2 FNYEAQ, per germline (reference sequence).

A few counts support this clone. This chain uses TRBV29-1 with TRBJ2-7; D possibly corresponds to TRBD1 (6 bases). CDR3 size: 12 residues. Trimming removed 3 bases at V and 3 bases at J, with 9 bases between. In germline, CDR1 is SQVTM, CDR2 ANQGSEA. CDR3 amino acids: CSVDRGRYEQYF. Here the CDR3 DNA reads TGCAGCGTTGACAGGGGTCGCTACGAGCAGTACTTC.

This clone was found a few times. The CDR3 spells CASMDTGINQPQHF. In DNA, the CDR3 is TGTGCCAGCATGGATACCGGCATCAATCAGCCCCAGCATTTT. The rearrangement links TRBV2 to TRBJ1-5; D is unresolved. V was shortened by 7 bases and J by 3 bases, with 13 bases between the two germline ends. This CDR3 is built from 14 residues. Germline CDR1 and CDR2: SNHLY and FYNNEI.

This clone was counted between two and nine times. V and J are TRBV5-4 and TRBJ2-2; TRBD1 might be the D (5 bases). This CDR3 comprises 16 residues. CDR1 and CDR2 (germline): SGHNT, YYREEE (reference sequence). V lost 0 bases and J lost 5, with 14 bases in between. The CDR3 loop is CASSLVSAGLTGELFF. The DNA of the CDR3 is TGTGCCAGCAGCTTGGTTTCCGCAGGGCTGACCGGGGAGCTGTTTTTT.

This chain joins TRBV7-9 and TRBJ2-2; 11 bases align to TRBD1. The CDR3 is 17 amino acids. V lost 2 bases and J lost 1; bases outside the gene matches: 3. CDR1 SEHNR and CDR2 FQNEAQ come from the germline V gene (reference sequence). CDR3 DNA: TGTGCCAGCAGCTTACCCGGGACAGGGGGGAACACCGGGGAGCTGTTTTTT. This codes for CASSLPGTGGNTGELFF.

The V gene is TRBV19, the J gene TRBJ1-5, with D unresolved. Germline V CDR1 and CDR2: LNHDA, SQIVND (reference sequence). The CDR3 runs to 11 residues. Deletions cut 9 bases from V and 4 bases from J, with 7 bases between. The CDR3 loop is CASADNQPQHF. In nucleotides, the CDR3 is TGTGCCAGCGCCGATAATCAGCCCCAGCATTTT.

The table lists this clone with a few counts. V usage is TRBV7-8 and J usage is TRBJ2-7; D tentatively reads TRBD1 or TRBD2 (5 bases each). With 1 base removed from V and 5 bases from J, the gap between germline ends came to 12 bases. There are 14 residues in the CDR3. The V gene's germline CDR1 is SGHVS and CDR2 FQNEAQ. The CDR3 nucleotides are TGTGCCAGCAGCTTAGTTGGGGGTCGGAACGAGCAGTACTTC. Translated: CASSLVGGRNEQYF.

This clone was counted a few times. V is TRBV20-1 and J is TRBJ2-1; unclear D gene. Germline CDR1 reads DFQATT; CDR2 reads SNEGSKA (reference sequence). The V end was cut by 3 bases, the J end by 10 bases, with 10 bases between. This CDR3 spans 11 amino acids. CDR3 sequence reads: CSARNLPEQFF. In DNA, the CDR3 is TGCAGTGCTAGGAACCTCCCGGAGCAGTTCTTC.

This chain links TRBV9 with TRBJ2-7; 8 nucleotides agree with TRBD1. V lost 1 base to trimming and J lost 5 bases; unmatched junction nucleotides: 11. There are 16 residues in the CDR3. CDR1 is SGDLS, CDR2 YYNGEE, per germline. CDR3 sequence reads: CASSVQVDRARDEQYF. The CDR3 nucleotides read TGTGCCAGCAGCGTACAAGTGGACAGGGCCCGGGACGAGCAGTACTTC.

For this clone: Other DNA sequences in the sample encode the same CDR3. The genes are TRBV7-9 and TRBJ2-3, with D unclear. Trimming left V 5 bases short and J 2 bases short, with 5 bases between. The CDR3 has 12 amino acids. The germline V gene has CDR1 SEHNR and CDR2 FQNEAQ (reference sequence). This CDR3 reads CASSALTDTQYF. The CDR3 DNA is TGTGCCAGCAGCGCCCTCACAGATACGCAGTATTTT.

This chain uses TRBV25-1 with TRBJ1-2, with a tentative D call TRBD1 (5 bases). Per the germline V gene, CDR1 is MGHDK and CDR2 is SYGVNS. CDR3 size: 12 residues. Trimming took 10 bases from V and 8 from J, leaving 17 bases between them. CDR3 bases: TGTGCCACGGCGGGGGTATCGGGCGGCTACACCTTC. Translated, it gives CATAGVSGGYTF.

This chain joins TRBV27 and TRBJ2-3, with D perhaps matching TRBD2 (6 bases). CDR1 is MNHEY and CDR2 is SMNVEV in the germline V gene (reference sequence). Trimming removed 6 bases from V and 0 bases from J, with 16 bases in between. CDR3 size: 16 residues. CDR3 sequence (DNA): TGTGCCAGCAGGGATGGTCGCGGGGCGAGCACAGATACGCAGTATTTT. It yields the protein CASRDGRGASTDTQYF.

This clone showed up just a few times. This rearrangement joins TRBV5-4 to TRBJ1-1; possible D gene TRBD1, 5 bases. The V end lost 5 bases, the J end lost 1 base, and 9 bases lay between the germline ends. Germline CDR1 reads SGHNT; CDR2 reads YYREEE (reference sequence). The CDR3 extends over 13 amino acids. The CDR3 DNA reads as TGTGCCAGCAGGTGGGACGGGAACACTGAAGCTTTCTTT. Protein product: CASRWDGNTEAFF.

This clone was counted between two and nine times. The chain employs TRBV25-1 and TRBJ2-5; possible D gene TRBD2, 6 bases. Germline CDR1 reads MGHDK; CDR2 reads SYGVNS. The V and J ends lost 9 bases and 1 base respectively, with 21 bases between them. This CDR3 has 16 amino acids. CDR3 in amino acids: CASRGEPGLSQETQYF. As DNA, the CDR3 is TGTGCCAGTAGGGGAGAACCGGGACTCAGCCAAGAGACCCAGTACTTC.

Comment on this clone: The same CDR3 can be traced to other DNA sequences in this sample. The genes are TRBV30 and TRBJ1-5; possible D gene TRBD1, 5 bases. From germline, CDR1 is GTSNPN and CDR2 SVGIG (reference sequence). The CDR3 extends over 13 amino acids. The germline V and J ends were trimmed by 2 bases and 4 bases, with 9 bases remaining between them. The CDR3 sequence: CAWSSRGNQPQHF. The CDR3 DNA reads as TGTGCCTGGAGTTCACGGGGGAATCAGCCCCAGCATTTT.

This chain uses TRBV25-1 with TRBJ2-7, with a weak D call TRBD1 (5 bases). Germline-derived CDR1 and CDR2 are MGHDK and SYGVNS. V was cut by 2 bases and J by 2 bases, with 16 bases left in between. The CDR3 consists of 16 residues. The CDR3 region has the DNA TGTGCCAGCAGTGAAGGTGACAGAAGACGAACCTACGAGCAGTACTTC. This translates into CASSEGDRRRTYEQYF.

This clone has more than one count but fewer than ten. This chain uses TRBV5-6 with TRBJ1-2, with unresolved D. The CDR3 spans 15 residues. Germline-derived CDR1 and CDR2 are SGHDT and YYEEEE. V was cut by 4 bases and J by 7 bases, with 20 bases left in between. CDR3 coding DNA: TGTGCCAGCAGCCGGACGTCGGGCGTCCCCCCTGGCTACACCTTC. This sequence encodes CASSRTSGVPPGYTF.

V gene TRBV5-1 combines with J gene TRBJ2-3; 12 bases are a match to TRBD2. V lost 4 bases to trimming and J lost 5 bases; unmatched junction nucleotides: 11. Germline CDR1 and CDR2: SGHRS and YFSETQ. This CDR3 region has 17 residues. The CDR3 DNA reads as TGCGCCAGCAGCCAGCTGGCGACTAGCGGGAGAAAAGATACGCAGTATTTT. This gives the protein CASSQLATSGRKDTQYF.

This clone has a handful of counts. Other nucleotide sequences in the sample specify the same CDR3. The J gene is TRBJ1-5, the V gene TRBV5-1; D remains ambiguous. The CDR3 extends over 14 amino acids. Germline-derived CDR1 and CDR2 are SGHRS and YFSETQ. V was shortened by 0 bases and J by 2 bases, with 6 bases between the two germline ends. The CDR3 sequence: CASSLETGNQPQHF. Written as DNA, the CDR3 is TGCGCCAGCAGCTTGGAAACTGGCAATCAGCCCCAGCATTTT.

This clone was counted only a few times. Other DNA sequences in this sample translate to the same CDR3. The chain has TRBV30 and TRBJ1-5; no clear D. The V end lost 0 bases, the J end lost 0 bases, and 3 bases lay between the germline ends. Germline V gene data show CDR1 as GTSNPN and CDR2 as SVGIG (reference sequence). The CDR3 loop spans 13 amino acids. The CDR3 is CAWSVLSNQPQHF. The CDR3 DNA follows: TGTGCCTGGAGTGTACTTAGCAATCAGCCCCAGCATTTT.

The chain combines TRBV25-1 with TRBJ1-1; TRBD1 matches at 9 bases. This CDR3 contains 16 residues. From germline, CDR1 is MGHDK and CDR2 SYGVNS. Trimming cost V 1 base and J 3 bases; bases outside gene matches: 6. CDR3 protein: CASSEFGTGRYTEAFF. The DNA for the CDR3 is TGTGCCAGCAGTGAATTCGGGACAGGGAGGTACACTGAAGCTTTCTTT.

V usage is TRBV11-2 and J usage is TRBJ2-1; D not certain. This CDR3 has 13 residues. Germline CDR1 reads SGHAT; CDR2 reads FQNNGV. V shed 7 bases and J shed 14 bases, with 21 bases lying between them. DNA of the CDR3: TGTGCCAGCACCCCCCACCGCCAAGAGATGGAGTTCTTC. Amino acids: CASTPHRQEMEFF.